Presented here are 26 T cell receptor beta chains from one specimen sequenced in a study of blood T cell repertoires in COVID-19. Sequencing was performed with immunoSEQ multiplex PCR; in TCRdb, only in-frame clones are kept and a portion is missing. The table records about 59,000 clones, about 84% of them present only once. The sequenced sample consisted of peripheral blood. These receptor sequences come from a man between 60 and 75 years old with acute or convalescent COVID-19.

The rearrangement joins TRBV2 to TRBJ2-4; no clear D gene. Per the germline V gene, CDR1 is SNHLY and CDR2 is FYNNEI. CDR3 length equals 14 residues. The V end was cut by 7 bases, the J end by 0 bases, with 10 bases between. CDR3 sequence: CASMASGAKNIQYF. In DNA, the CDR3 is TGTGCCAGCATGGCCTCGGGAGCCAAAAACATTCAGTACTTC.

The genes are TRBV5-1 and TRBJ2-3; 7 nucleotides agree with TRBD2. CDR1 and CDR2 from the germline V gene are SGHRS and YFSETQ. The CDR3 contains 15 residues. Trimming took 0 bases from V and 6 from J; bases not matched to a gene: 7. CDR3 coding DNA: TGCGCCAGCAGCTTGGTTTCTAGCGGTTCGGATACGCAGTATTTT. Amino acids: CASSLVSSGSDTQYF.

The chain carries TRBV11-2 and TRBJ2-5; 10 bases fit TRBD1. The CDR3 length is 15 residues. The germline V gene encodes CDR1 SGHAT and CDR2 FQNNGV. J was trimmed by 9 bases and V by 2 bases; bases with no gene match: 9. The CDR3 here is CASSLTSRDRGAQYF. The CDR3 DNA reads TGTGCCAGCAGCTTAACGTCCCGGGACAGGGGCGCCCAGTACTTC.

This clone appeared a single time. Here the CDR3 DNA reads TGTGCCAGCAGCCAACTGGTCGGACAGGGGGTCTACAATGAGCAGTTCTTC. Its protein is CASSQLVGQGVYNEQFF. The chain combines TRBV3-1 (or the pseudogene TRBV3-2) with TRBJ2-1, with 10 positions matching TRBD1. The CDR3 is 17 amino acids. V was pared by 2 bases and J by 3 bases, with 7 bases of the junction left unmatched. Germline V gene lookup returns CDR1 LGHDT and CDR2 YNNKEL (reference sequence).

V is TRBV18 and J is TRBJ2-5; D might be TRBD1 (7 bases). CDR1 is KGHSH, CDR2 LQKENI, per germline. CDR3 length equals 15 residues. V gave up 0 bases and J gave up 6 bases, with 14 bases separating them. CDR3 protein: CASSPPTGDWKTQYF. In DNA form, the CDR3 reads TGTGCCAGCTCACCACCTACAGGGGACTGGAAGACCCAGTACTTC.

The gene calls are TRBV10-3 and TRBJ1-6, with 8 bases matching TRBD1. CDR3 length equals 14 residues. The V and J ends lost 7 bases and 6 bases, in that order; junction bases with no gene match: 5. CDR1 ENHRY and CDR2 SYGVKD come from the germline V gene. The chain's CDR3 is CAINPGGINSPLHF. The CDR3 nucleotides read TGTGCCATCAACCCAGGGGGCATTAATTCACCCCTCCACTTT.

The chain employs TRBV5-1 and TRBJ1-1; 8 bases are a match to TRBD1. Germline CDR1 reads SGHRS; CDR2 reads YFSETQ. The CDR3 contains 15 residues. J was trimmed by 11 bases and V by 0 bases; bases with no gene match: 12. CDR3 sequence (DNA): TGCGCCAGCAGCTTGGCCGGCACAGGGGGTAGAGGTGCTTTCTTT. It translates to CASSLAGTGGRGAFF.

The chain combines TRBV27 with TRBJ1-5; D gene ambiguous. V was shortened by 4 bases and J by 6 bases, with 13 bases between the two germline ends. The CDR3 runs to 14 residues. Germline-derived CDR1 and CDR2 are MNHEY and SMNVEV (reference sequence). CDR3: CASSSLSAGQPQHF. The CDR3 bases are TGTGCCAGCAGTTCATTGTCGGCGGGTCAGCCCCAGCATTTT.

V is TRBV10-3 and J is TRBJ2-4; D call uncertain. CDR3 size: 15 residues. CDR1 and CDR2 from the germline V gene are ENHRY and SYGVKD. The V end lost 0 bases, the J end lost 1 base, and 7 bases lay between the germline ends. The CDR3 sequence: CAISESQVAKNIQYF. The CDR3 DNA reads TGTGCCATCAGTGAGTCCCAGGTGGCCAAAAACATTCAGTACTTC.

This sequence joins TRBV6-5 and TRBJ1-4, with TRBD1 as a possible D gene (6 bases). CDR1 and CDR2 (germline): MNHEY, SVGAGI. The CDR3 spans 14 residues. Trimming cost V 8 bases and J 8 bases, with 18 bases left between them. In DNA form, the CDR3 reads TGTGCCAGCGGTTTGACGGGGGGCATCGAAAAACTGTTTTTT. This encodes CASGLTGGIEKLFF.

This clone was seen once. The rearrangement joins TRBV5-1 to TRBJ2-5, with unresolved D. The length of the CDR3 is 12 residues. Deletions cut 0 bases from V and 5 bases from J, with 5 bases between. Germline CDR1 and CDR2: SGHRS and YFSETQ. The CDR3 loop is CASSLARETQYF. CDR3 DNA sequence: TGCGCCAGCAGCTTGGCCCGGGAGACCCAGTACTTC.

The chain carries TRBV28 and TRBJ2-7, with a tentative D call TRBD1 (6 bases). The V end lost 6 bases, the J end lost 4 bases, and 10 bases lay between the germline ends. The CDR3 runs to 12 residues. The germline V gene encodes CDR1 MDHEN and CDR2 SYDVKM. The CDR3 protein is CASRLQGYEQYF. The DNA of the CDR3 is TGTGCCAGCAGACTACAGGGTTACGAGCAGTACTTC. The whole variable domain, filled in from reference TRBV28 and TRBJ2-7, reads DVKVTQSSRYLVKRTGEKVFLECVQDMDHENMFWYRQDPGLGLRLIYFSYDVKMKEKGDIPEGYSVSREKKERFSLILESASTNQTSMYLCASRLQGYEQYFGPGTRLTVT.

In its sample, this clone was seen once. This chain links TRBV5-6 with TRBJ1-6; D is undetermined. V dropped 5 bases and J dropped 6 bases, with 15 bases sitting between them. In germline, CDR1 is SGHDT, CDR2 YYEEEE. This CDR3 has 15 amino acids. In nucleotides, the CDR3 is TGTGCCAGCAGTGTGAGAAAGATTCTTAATTCACCCCTCCACTTT. Its protein product is CASSVRKILNSPLHF.

V gene TRBV7-3 combines with J gene TRBJ2-1; 9 bases match TRBD2. Germline values: CDR1 SGHTA, CDR2 FQGTGA. Trimming cost V 2 bases and J 0 bases; bases outside gene matches: 14. The CDR3 extends over 20 amino acids. The CDR3 sequence is CASSLRGGATSYVSYNEQFF. The CDR3 nucleotides read TGTGCCAGCAGCTTACGCGGGGGGGCCACGTCCTATGTCTCCTACAATGAGCAGTTCTTC.

This rearrangement joins TRBV6-2 or TRBV6-3 to TRBJ2-3; perhaps TRBD1 as D (7 bases). V was shortened by 3 bases and J by 4 bases, with 11 bases between the two germline ends. The CDR3 extends over 14 amino acids. Germline CDR1 MNHEY, CDR2 SVGEGT. CDR3 nucleotides: TGTGCCAGCAGTTATGGAGGGGGCGCAGATACGCAGTATTTT. Encoded protein: CASSYGGGADTQYF.

The chain joins TRBV6-4 to TRBJ2-3, with TRBD2 matching over 11 bases. V lost 0 bases to trimming and J lost 6 bases; unmatched junction nucleotides: 5. The CDR3 length is 16 residues. Germline V gene sequence: CDR1 MRHNA, CDR2 SNTAGT. CDR3 amino acids: CASSDSASGGKDTQYF. DNA for the CDR3: TGTGCCAGCAGTGACTCGGCTAGCGGGGGGAAGGATACGCAGTATTTT.

The V call is TRBV6-1, the J call TRBJ1-5, with D perhaps matching TRBD1 (5 bases). Trimming shortened V by 2 bases and J by 0 bases, and 11 bases separated the two germline ends. From germline, CDR1 is MNHNS and CDR2 SASEGT. The CDR3 has 16 amino acids. The CDR3 region has the DNA TGTGCCAGCAGTGAATTCCCAGGGAATAGCAATCAGCCCCAGCATTTT. Protein: CASSEFPGNSNQPQHF.

This rearrangement joins TRBV15 to TRBJ2-2; a possible D gene is TRBD2 (5 bases). The CDR3 spans 14 residues. V was shortened by 1 base and J by 2 bases, with 5 bases between the two germline ends. Germline V gene lookup returns CDR1 LNHNV and CDR2 YYDKDF (reference sequence). The CDR3 is CATSRGLNTGELFF. The CDR3 nucleotides are TGTGCCACCAGCAGAGGACTAAACACCGGGGAGCTGTTTTTT.

The V call is TRBV6-4, the J call TRBJ2-7; D gene uncertain. The germline V and J ends were trimmed by 6 bases and 4 bases, with 4 bases remaining between them. The germline V gene has CDR1 MRHNA and CDR2 SNTAGT. CDR3 length: 10 amino acids. CDR3 bases: TGTGCCAGCAGCGCGTACGAGCAGTACTTC. Its protein is CASSAYEQYF.

The genes are TRBV6-1 and TRBJ1-2; D gene ambiguous. CDR3 length equals 12 residues. The ends were cut back, 5 bases at V and 3 bases at J, with 7 bases in the middle. Germline V gene sequence: CDR1 MNHNS, CDR2 SASEGT. CDR3 residues: CASSYIDYGYTF. The DNA for the CDR3 is TGTGCCAGCAGTTATATAGACTATGGCTACACCTTC.

The rearrangement links TRBV7-9 to TRBJ1-3, with D possibly being TRBD1 (5 bases). V lost 1 base and J 1 base, leaving 8 bases between the germline ends. This CDR3 has 15 amino acids. The germline gives CDR1 SEHNR, CDR2 FQNEAQ (reference sequence). This CDR3 is CASSLGGASGNTIYF. The CDR3 DNA reads as TGTGCCAGCAGCTTAGGGGGCGCGTCTGGAAACACCATATATTTT.

The rearrangement joins TRBV29-1 to TRBJ1-1, with 7 bases lining up with TRBD1. CDR1 is SQVTM and CDR2 is ANQGSEA in the germline V gene. V trimming: 6 bases; J trimming: 5 bases; junction bases outside the gene matches: 6. This CDR3 comprises 12 residues. CDR3 coding DNA: TGCAGCGTGTTGACAGGGTGGACTGAAGCTTTCTTT. It specifies CSVLTGWTEAFF.

The chain couples TRBV3-1 (or the pseudogene TRBV3-2) to TRBJ2-1; D is undetermined. V was shortened by 0 bases and J by 11 bases, with 14 bases between the two germline ends. The CDR3 runs to 14 residues. The germline V gene has CDR1 LGHDT and CDR2 YNNKEL (reference sequence). The CDR3 loop is CASSQDSAVSQQFF. The CDR3 coding sequence is TGTGCCAGCAGCCAAGATTCCGCAGTTAGCCAGCAGTTCTTC.

The chain couples TRBV3-1 (or the pseudogene TRBV3-2) to TRBJ2-7; TRBD2 might be the D (7 bases). There are 14 residues in the CDR3. Germline-derived CDR1 and CDR2 are LGHDT and YNNKEL (reference sequence). Trimming took 10 bases from V and 3 from J, leaving 19 bases between them. CDR3 coding DNA: TGTGCCACCTCCAGGAGGGGGGGCTACTACGAGCAGTACTTC. Residues: CATSRRGGYYEQYF.

This clone occurred once. V gene TRBV7-8 combines with J gene TRBJ1-5, with a possible D match to TRBD1 (5 bases). Germline V gives CDR1 SGHVS, CDR2 FQNEAQ. V lost 5 bases and J 5 bases, leaving 19 bases between the germline ends. The CDR3 contains 16 residues. CDR3 DNA: TGTGCCAGCAGCCCACAAAGGACATTGCTGGATCAGCCCCAGCATTTT. Protein sequence: CASSPQRTLLDQPQHF.

The chain employs TRBV3-1 (or the pseudogene TRBV3-2) and TRBJ2-7; 7 nucleotides line up with TRBD2. This CDR3 has 12 amino acids. Germline V gene sequence: CDR1 LGHDT, CDR2 YNNKEL (reference sequence). The ends lost 4 bases at V and 6 bases at J; junction bases unmatched: 3. The CDR3 DNA reads as TGTGCCAGCAGCCGGTCGGGAGGCGAGCAGTACTTC. Its protein is CASSRSGGEQYF.